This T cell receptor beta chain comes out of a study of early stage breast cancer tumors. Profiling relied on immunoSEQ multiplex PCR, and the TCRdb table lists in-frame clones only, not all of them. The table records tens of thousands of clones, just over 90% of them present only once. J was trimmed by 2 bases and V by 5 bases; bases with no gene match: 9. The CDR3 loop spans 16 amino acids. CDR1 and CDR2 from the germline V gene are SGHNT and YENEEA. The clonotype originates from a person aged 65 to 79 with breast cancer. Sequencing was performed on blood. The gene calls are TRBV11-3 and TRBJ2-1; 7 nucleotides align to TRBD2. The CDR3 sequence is CASSQTSRGPYNEQFF. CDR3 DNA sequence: TGTGCCAGCAGCCAGACTAGCCGCGGACCCTACAATGAGCAGTTCTTC.